Listed here are 18 T cell receptor beta chains from one sample, sequenced in a study of human T cells and chemical hapten exposure (dated by TCRdb to the early 2020s). Library method: RACE. The sample was run on a NextSeq 500. The public reads were quality trimmed at Q25 with fastp and then assembled into clones with MiXCR by TCRdb, keeping productive beta chains. Identical CDR3 protein sequences are pooled into one entry, listed with their most common genes and DNA. The sample table contains 120,000 or so distinct CDR3 sequences; only one count was recorded for approximately 10% of them. The ten largest clones take up 2% to 2.5% of the sample. The time point label corresponds to: patch test 3, about 24 weeks after DPC sensitization. The treatment or condition tag for this specimen amounts to: therapeutic diphenylcyclopropenone sensitization with weekly scalp DPC. The source was whole blood, collected in connection with sensitization to the hapten diphenylcyclopropenone (DPC). Source of these receptors: a woman between 50 and 59 years old with alopecia areata. Some clones in this sample may be carry-over from other donors' samples.

This clonotype was recorded once. Given a much more abundant clone one base away, this may be a read error. The chain is built from TRBV20-1 and TRBJ1-4, with TRBD1 identical over 7 bases. The CDR3 contains 14 residues. Germline V gives CDR1 DFQATT, CDR2 SNEGSKA (reference sequence). V trimming: 4 bases; J trimming: 6 bases; junction bases outside the gene matches: 8. The CDR3 reads CSAIGTEGHEKLFF. For the CDR3, the DNA is TGCAGTGCTATCGGGACAGAGGGCCATGAAAAACTGTTTTTT.

This clonotype was seen a handful of times. This chain connects TRBV28 to TRBJ1-1; 9 bases are shared with TRBD1. The CDR3 is 14 amino acids. Trimming at V came to 10 bases and at J to 7 bases, leaving 13 bases not matched to a gene. Looked up from germline, CDR1 is MDHEN and CDR2 is SYDVKM. The CDR3, as DNA: TGTGCCACGAGTCCTCCGGGACAGGGTGGTGAAGCTTTCTTT. It specifies CATSPPGQGGEAFF.

A few counts support this clonotype. The chain employs TRBV14 and TRBJ2-7, with D unresolved. V lost 1 base to trimming and J lost 0 bases, with 10 bases between them. The germline gives CDR1 SGHDN, CDR2 FVKESK. There are 15 residues in the CDR3. DNA of the CDR3: TGTGCCAGCAGCCAAGCGACATCGAGCTCCTACGAGCAGTACTTC. It codes for CASSQATSSSYEQYF.

This clonotype was detected many times. The chain is built from TRBV6-5 and TRBJ2-7; D tentatively fits TRBD1 or TRBD2 (6 bases each). V was shortened by 9 bases and J by 2 bases, with 11 bases between the two germline ends. The germline gives CDR1 MNHEY, CDR2 SVGAGI. The CDR3 contains 12 residues. CDR3 coding DNA: TGTGCCAGTCCGGAGGGGGCCTACGAGCAGTACTTC. It codes for CASPEGAYEQYF.

Regarding this clonotype: A clone one base away is much larger, so this may be a read error. V usage is TRBV20-1 and J usage is TRBJ2-5; possible D gene TRBD1, 6 bases. Trimming left V 1 base short and J 4 bases short, with 13 bases between. The CDR3 covers 14 residues. Looked up from germline, CDR1 is DFQATT and CDR2 is SNEGSKA (reference sequence). CDR3 region: CSARVQGRRETQYF. Here the CDR3 DNA reads TGCAGTGCTAGAGTCCAGGGGAGAAGAGAGACCCAGTACTTC.

At least ten counts were recorded for this clonotype. The J gene is TRBJ2-7, the V gene TRBV10-3; a weak D match, TRBD2 (5 bases). The length of the CDR3 is 14 residues. Trimming took 2 bases from V and 4 from J, leaving 12 bases between them. Germline V lookup: CDR1 ENHRY, CDR2 SYGVKD. Written as DNA, the CDR3 is TGTGCCATCAGTGAGATCGGGGTCGAGTACGAGCAGTACTTC. It specifies CAISEIGVEYEQYF.

Notes on this clonotype: A read error is possible here, since a much larger clone lies one base away. V usage is TRBV7-9 and J usage is TRBJ2-7; 8 bases line up with TRBD2. This CDR3 spans 14 amino acids. Germline V CDR1 and CDR2: SEHNR, FQNEAQ (reference sequence). V lost 5 bases to trimming and J lost 9 bases; unmatched junction nucleotides: 12. CDR3 region: CASSRTSQGDGQYF. In DNA form, the CDR3 reads TGTGCCAGCAGCCGGACTAGCCAGGGCGACGGGCAGTACTTC.

The rearrangement joins TRBV6-1 to TRBJ1-2, with D possibly being TRBD1 (5 bases). CDR1 is MNHNS, CDR2 SASEGT, per germline. This CDR3 spans 14 amino acids. The V gene lost 4 bases and the J gene lost 8 bases, with 17 bases spanning the gap. CDR3 DNA: TGTGCCAGCAGTGTTCTTCAGAATTCAGGGGGCTACACCTTC. It codes for CASSVLQNSGGYTF.

The CDR3 spells CSASARDRATEAFF. The CDR3 bases are TGCAGTGCTTCGGCTAGGGACAGGGCGACTGAAGCTTTCTTT. The chain recombines TRBV20-1 with TRBJ1-1, with 9 bases fitting TRBD1. The CDR3 has 14 amino acids. CDR1 is DFQATT, CDR2 SNEGSKA, per germline (reference sequence). After removal of 5 bases from V and 5 bases from J, the junction contained 9 bases not matched to a gene.

The table lists this clonotype with a few counts. This sequence joins TRBV6-5 and TRBJ2-3; 10 bases line up with TRBD2. This CDR3 is built from 15 residues. CDR1 and CDR2 from the germline V gene are MNHEY and SVGAGI. The V segment lost 4 bases and the J segment 1 base; nucleotides outside the gene matches: 2. The CDR3 DNA reads as TGTGCCAGCAGTTTCGGGACTAGCGGCACAGATACGCAGTATTTT. It yields the protein CASSFGTSGTDTQYF.

This clonotype appeared many times. J is TRBJ1-4 and V is TRBV4-3; TRBD1 agrees at 10 bases. With 4 bases clipped from V and 4 bases from J, the junction kept 9 bases outside the gene matches. This CDR3 is built from 17 residues. CDR1 is LGHNA and CDR2 is YSLEER in the germline V gene. The CDR3 DNA is TGCGCCAGCAGCCCTCGGACAGGGGGTTTTGATAATGAAAAACTGTTTTTT. This encodes CASSPRTGGFDNEKLFF.

Note on this clonotype: A read error may account for a junction end that differs from germline. The chain is built from TRBV6-1 and TRBJ1-5, with D unclear. Germline CDR1 MNHNS, CDR2 SASEGT. The CDR3 length is 14 residues. CDR3 bases: TGTGCCAGCGGTGAGGGTTGGAGCAATCAGCCCCAGCATTTT. Translated: CASGEGWSNQPQHF.

This clonotype was detected many times. The chain employs TRBV13 and TRBJ2-7; TRBD1 matches at 7 bases. The CDR3 loop spans 15 amino acids. Losses at the gene ends were 5 bases for V and 4 bases for J; bases not matched to a gene: 11. CDR1 and CDR2 from the germline V gene are PRHDT and FYEKMQ (reference sequence). CDR3 DNA: TGTGCCAGCAGCCCCGGAGGCACAGGGGTGTACGAGCAGTACTTC. It is translated as CASSPGGTGVYEQYF.

This clonotype was seen a few times. The chain joins TRBV11-2 to TRBJ2-7, with D perhaps matching TRBD1 or TRBD2 (5 bases each). V shed 5 bases and J shed 1 base, with 18 bases lying between them. The CDR3 is 16 residues long. Germline V gene lookup returns CDR1 SGHAT and CDR2 FQNNGV. Here the CDR3 reads CASSPPGPKTSYEQYF. DNA for the CDR3: TGTGCCAGCAGCCCGCCGGGACCGAAAACGTCCTACGAGCAGTACTTC.

This clonotype was detected many times. V gene TRBV6-2 or TRBV6-3 combines with J gene TRBJ2-4; 7 bases agree with TRBD1. Germline CDR1 MNHEY, CDR2 SVGEGT. The V segment lost 4 bases and the J segment 3 bases; nucleotides outside the gene matches: 3. The CDR3 extends over 14 amino acids. The CDR3 coding sequence is TGTGCCAGCAGTTTGACAGGGATCAAAAACATTCAGTACTTC. This codes for CASSLTGIKNIQYF.

The genes are TRBV24-1 and TRBJ2-2; D is unclear. Trimming stripped 11 bases from V and 7 bases from J, with 10 bases between. This CDR3 has 11 residues. The germline V gene encodes CDR1 KGHDR and CDR2 SFDVKD. The CDR3 bases are TGTGCCAGTCAAGGTGTCGGGGAGCTGTTTTTT. The encoded protein is CASQGVGELFF.

This clonotype has only a few counts. The genes are TRBV20-1 and TRBJ2-7, with TRBD1 as a possible D gene (6 bases). V dropped 6 bases and J dropped 3 bases, with 12 bases sitting between them. The CDR3 loop spans 12 amino acids. Looked up from germline, CDR1 is DFQATT and CDR2 is SNEGSKA (reference sequence). As DNA, the CDR3 is TGCAGTGCAGGGGACAAAGGCTACGAGCAGTACTTC. Translation gives CSAGDKGYEQYF.

CDR3 sequence (DNA): TGTGCTAGTGGTTTGGCAGGGGCCGATACGCAGTATTTT. Its translation: CASGLAGADTQYF. The chain couples TRBV12-5 to TRBJ2-3; D might be TRBD1 (6 bases). This CDR3 region has 13 residues. Germline V CDR1 and CDR2: LGHNT, FRNRAP. V shed 1 base and J shed 6 bases, with 8 bases lying between them.